Below are 4 T cell receptor beta chains sequenced from a single sample in a study of early T cells in non-severe SARS-CoV-2 infection. TCRdb called the 5' RACE reads again in MiXCR, with one record for every CDR3 protein. Of tens of thousands of distinct CDR3 sequences in the sample, 5.4% are singletons; the top ten hold 20% to 25%. Sequencing input: whole blood. These receptors originate from an adult who was a healthcare worker with PCR-confirmed SARS-CoV-2 infection or an uninfected control (not recorded which).

This clonotype was detected ten times or more. The V and J genes are TRBV9 and TRBJ2-5; 7 bases are shared with TRBD2. The CDR3 is 14 residues long. V lost 4 bases, J lost 4 bases, and 7 bases stayed unmatched. CDR1 SGDLS and CDR2 YYNGEE come from the germline V gene. The CDR3 nucleotides read TGTGCCAGCAGCAAAAAGGGACTATCAGAGACCCAGTACTTC. It codes for CASSKKGLSETQYF.

This clonotype has a count of ten or more. This chain connects TRBV20-1 to TRBJ2-5, with D perhaps given as TRBD1 or TRBD2 (6 bases each). Germline V CDR1 and CDR2: DFQATT, SNEGSKA (reference sequence). Trimming shortened V by 7 bases and J by 4 bases, and 22 bases separated the two germline ends. CDR3 size: 15 residues. The CDR3 here is CSGLLAQGGSETQYF. The CDR3 DNA follows: TGCAGTGGCCTACTAGCCCAAGGGGGGTCAGAGACCCAGTACTTC.

This clonotype was counted between two and nine times. This chain connects TRBV28 to TRBJ2-5, with 7 bases fitting TRBD2. Per the germline V gene, CDR1 is MDHEN and CDR2 is SYDVKM. V lost 9 bases, J lost 2 bases, and 15 bases stayed unmatched. The length of the CDR3 is 16 residues. The CDR3 region has the DNA TGTGCCAGTCGACCATACCGCGGGAGAGGGCAAGAGACCCAGTACTTC. Translating gives CASRPYRGRGQETQYF. The variable domain in full, completed from reference TRBV28 and TRBJ2-5, reads DVKVTQSSRYLVKRTGEKVFLECVQDMDHENMFWYRQDPGLGLRLIYFSYDVKMKEKGDIPEGYSVSREKKERFSLILESASTNQTSMYLCASRPYRGRGQETQYFGPGTRLLVL.

This clonotype was detected ten times or more. The chain carries TRBV12-3 or TRBV12-4 and TRBJ2-5; no clear D. The CDR3 spans 10 residues. The V gene lost 8 bases and the J gene lost 3 bases, with 4 bases spanning the gap. CDR3 in DNA: TGTGCCAGCGCAAAAGAGACCCAGTACTTC. It translates to CASAKETQYF.